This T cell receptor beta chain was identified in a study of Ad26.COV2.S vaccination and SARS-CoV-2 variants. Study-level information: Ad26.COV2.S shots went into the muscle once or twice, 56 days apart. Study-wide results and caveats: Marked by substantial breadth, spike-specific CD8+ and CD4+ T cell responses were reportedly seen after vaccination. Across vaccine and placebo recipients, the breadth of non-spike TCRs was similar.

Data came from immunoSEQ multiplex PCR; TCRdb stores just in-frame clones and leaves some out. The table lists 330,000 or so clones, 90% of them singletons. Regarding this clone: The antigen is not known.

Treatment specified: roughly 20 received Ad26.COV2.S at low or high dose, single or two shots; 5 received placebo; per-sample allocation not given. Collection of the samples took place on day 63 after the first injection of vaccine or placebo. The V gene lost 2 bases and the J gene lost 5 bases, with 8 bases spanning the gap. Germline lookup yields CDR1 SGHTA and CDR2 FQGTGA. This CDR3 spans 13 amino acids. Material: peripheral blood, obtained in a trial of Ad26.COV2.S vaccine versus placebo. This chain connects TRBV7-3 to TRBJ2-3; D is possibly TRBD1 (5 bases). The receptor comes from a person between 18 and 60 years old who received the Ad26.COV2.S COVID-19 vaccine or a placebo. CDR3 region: CASSLGAEDTQYF. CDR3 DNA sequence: TGTGCCAGCAGCTTAGGGGCGGAAGATACGCAGTATTTT.